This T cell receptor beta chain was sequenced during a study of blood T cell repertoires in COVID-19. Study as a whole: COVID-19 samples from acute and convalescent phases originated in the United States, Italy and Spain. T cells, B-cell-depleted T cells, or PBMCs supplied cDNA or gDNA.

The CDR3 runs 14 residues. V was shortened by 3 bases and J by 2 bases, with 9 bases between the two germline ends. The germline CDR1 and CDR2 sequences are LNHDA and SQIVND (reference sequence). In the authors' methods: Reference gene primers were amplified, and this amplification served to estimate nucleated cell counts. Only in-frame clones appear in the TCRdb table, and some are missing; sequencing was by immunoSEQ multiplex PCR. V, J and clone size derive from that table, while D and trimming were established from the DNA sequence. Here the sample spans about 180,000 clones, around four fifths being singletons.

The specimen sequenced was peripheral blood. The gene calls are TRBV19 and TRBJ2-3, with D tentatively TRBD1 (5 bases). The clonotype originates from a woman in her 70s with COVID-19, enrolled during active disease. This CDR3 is CASSIWGPTDTQYF. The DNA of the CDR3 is TGTGCCAGTAGTATTTGGGGCCCCACAGATACGCAGTATTTT. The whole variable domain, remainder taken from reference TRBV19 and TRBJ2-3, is DGGITQSPKYLFRKEGQNVTLSCEQNLNHDAMYWYRQDPGQGLRLIYYSQIVNDFQKGDIAEGYSVSREKKESFPLTVTSAQKNPTAFYLCASSIWGPTDTQYFGPGTRLTVL.